This T cell receptor beta chain is from a study of T cells after yellow fever vaccination. Overall study: In the case of low-cell-number fractions, SMART-Seq v4 Ultra Low Input was used for preparation.

Study results and limitations: Subsequent booster samples again held most clones from primary vaccination (around 96% CD4, just under 90% CD8).

Looked up from germline, CDR1 is SGHDT and CDR2 is YYEEEE. The V end lost 0 bases, the J end lost 5 bases, and 12 bases lay between the germline ends. The CDR3 sequence is 14 residues long. In this sample, this clonotype turned up many times. Antigen specificity is unknown. TCRdb re-analysed the 5' RACE reads in MiXCR, keeping a single row per CDR3 protein. The table shows approximately 150,000 distinct CDR3 sequences, with 7.7% occurring only once. Source: CD4+ T cells sorted from PBMCs, taken 5 days after the yellow fever booster vaccination. The rearrangement uses TRBV5-6 and TRBJ2-7; D perhaps matches TRBD2 (7 bases). This clonotype was obtained from a man aged 30 to 45 who received the YFV17D yellow fever vaccine. CDR3 bases: TGTGCCAGCAGCTTGGTCGGGGGGCGCGACGAGCAGTACTTC. Its translation: CASSLVGGRDEQYF.